These 24 T cell receptor beta chains originate from one sample sequenced in a study of T-cell reconstitution after alpha-beta-depleted transplantation in children. During its preparation, the TCRbeta library received unique molecular identifiers. TCRdb independently ran MiXCR on the PCR reads; one entry per CDR3 protein. The profile shows around 800,000 distinct CDR3 sequences, roughly 16% of them singletons. The sequencing used PBMCs, mostly from graft donor cells, collected 360 days after TCRalphabeta/CD19-depleted stem cell transplant. The receptors here all came from a male patient younger than 18 who had a stem cell transplant for acute lymphoblastic leukemia, so the T cells may come from the graft donor.

This clonotype has at least ten counts. This chain uses TRBV5-1 with TRBJ2-7; 8 nucleotides agree with TRBD2. This CDR3 region has 20 residues. V dropped 0 bases and J dropped 5; count of bases not matched to a gene: 22. Germline values: CDR1 SGHRS, CDR2 YFSETQ. CDR3 nucleotide sequence: TGCGCCAGCAGCTTGGCCGCTCCCCTAACCAAGCGGGAGATAAGCCACGAGCAGTACTTC. It is translated as CASSLAAPLTKREISHEQYF.

Remarks on this clonotype: This CDR3 is missing its conserved last phenylalanine or tryptophan, likely due to a read error. The V call is TRBV12-3 or TRBV12-4, the J call TRBJ1-2; TRBD1 agrees at 9 bases. The CDR3 is made up of 13 amino acids. After removal of 6 bases from V and 8 bases from J, the junction contained 7 bases not matched to a gene. Written as DNA, the CDR3 is TGTGCCAGCAGAAATACAGGGGGCTACGGCTACACCTAC. Its protein product is CASRNTGGYGYTY.

This clonotype showed up just a few times. The rearrangement links TRBV5-1 to TRBJ2-2; unclear D gene. V lost 0 bases and J lost 2, with 8 bases in between. Looked up from germline, CDR1 is SGHRS and CDR2 is YFSETQ. The CDR3 runs to 15 residues. CDR3 protein: CASSLVPRNTGELFF. CDR3 DNA sequence: TGCGCCAGCAGCTTGGTACCCAGAAACACCGGGGAGCTGTTTTTT.

Many counts were recorded for this clonotype. The V gene is TRBV29-1, the J gene TRBJ2-3; D is unresolved. The V gene lost 4 bases and the J gene lost 4 bases, with 12 bases spanning the gap. This CDR3 is 13 amino acids long. The germline CDR1 and CDR2 sequences are SQVTM and ANQGSEA. The CDR3 DNA is TGCAGCGTTGCGACTCGGGTTGCAGATACGCAGTATTTT. This codes for CSVATRVADTQYF.

The rearrangement links TRBV24-1 to TRBJ1-4; 9 nucleotides agree with TRBD1. This CDR3 is built from 15 residues. CDR1 and CDR2 from the germline V gene are KGHDR and SFDVKD. The V gene end was trimmed by 7 bases and the J gene end by 5 bases; junction bases not matched to a gene: 7. In nucleotides, the CDR3 is TGTGCCACCAGCGACCACAGGGGGCGAAATGAAAAACTGTTTTTT. Protein product: CATSDHRGRNEKLFF.

This clonotype was detected a few times. The chain couples TRBV5-1 to TRBJ2-2; D unclear. Trimming shortened V by 3 bases and J by 6 bases, and 15 bases separated the two germline ends. This CDR3 contains 15 residues. The germline V gene encodes CDR1 SGHRS and CDR2 YFSETQ. CDR3 amino acids: CASSSTRNRAGELFF. In nucleotides, the CDR3 is TGCGCCAGCAGCTCGACTCGAAATCGGGCCGGGGAGCTGTTTTTT.

This clonotype was recorded many times. The rearrangement joins TRBV29-1 to TRBJ1-4; D is undetermined. The CDR3 is 12 amino acids. Germline V gives CDR1 SQVTM, CDR2 ANQGSEA. V was shortened by 6 bases and J by 5 bases, with 10 bases between the two germline ends. The CDR3 DNA follows: TGCAGCGTGACCGACTCAAATGAAAAACTGTTTTTT. Translation: CSVTDSNEKLFF.

This clonotype was counted only a few times. V is TRBV6-5 and J is TRBJ2-2; 10 nucleotides align to TRBD1. J was trimmed by 4 bases and V by 2 bases; bases with no gene match: 1. Germline CDR1 and CDR2: MNHEY and SVGAGI. There are 15 residues in the CDR3. The CDR3 nucleotides are TGTGCCAGCAGTTACAGGACAGGGGGCACCGGGGAGCTGTTTTTT. Protein sequence: CASSYRTGGTGELFF.

This clonotype came up many times. CDR3 nucleotide sequence: TGCAGTGCTAGAGGGACAGGGGGCTTCAATCAGCCCCAGCATTTT. This translates into CSARGTGGFNQPQHF. J is TRBJ1-5 and V is TRBV20-1; 11 nucleotides line up with TRBD1. The CDR3 has 15 residues. With V trimmed by 1 base and J by 3 bases, 2 bases remained unmatched. Germline assignment: CDR1 DFQATT and CDR2 SNEGSKA (reference sequence).

The V and J genes are TRBV27 and TRBJ2-7; tentatively, D is TRBD2 (5 bases). Germline CDR1 reads MNHEY; CDR2 reads SMNVEV (reference sequence). The CDR3 length is 19 residues. V was shortened by 4 bases and J by 0 bases, with 25 bases between the two germline ends. CDR3 DNA: TGTGCCAGCAGTTCCCGGTTTCGTTCCGTGGCTACTAGCTCCTACGAGCAGTACTTC. Translation: CASSSRFRSVATSSYEQYF.

In this sample, this clonotype turned up a few times. V gene TRBV7-8 combines with J gene TRBJ2-7; D unresolved. This CDR3 is built from 12 residues. Trimming removed 5 bases at V and 3 bases at J, with 8 bases between. The germline gives CDR1 SGHVS, CDR2 FQNEAQ. The CDR3 coding sequence is TGTGCCAGCAGCGGAGACGACTACGAGCAGTACTTC. This sequence encodes CASSGDDYEQYF.

This clonotype has more than one count but fewer than ten. The chain is built from TRBV5-6 and TRBJ2-6; D may correspond to TRBD1 or TRBD2 (5 bases each). This CDR3 region has 19 residues. CDR1 SGHDT and CDR2 YYEEEE come from the germline V gene. Deletions cut 7 bases from V and 0 bases from J, with 23 bases between. CDR3 sequence (DNA): TGTGCCAGCCGACGAGGGGTCCTCTTCAACCCCTCTGGGGCCAACGTCCTGACTTTC. Its translation: CASRRGVLFNPSGANVLTF.

This clonotype has just a few counts. The rearrangement joins TRBV11-2 to TRBJ2-7; D may correspond to TRBD1 or TRBD2 (6 bases each). V lost 4 bases and J lost 1, with 20 bases in between. The germline V gene has CDR1 SGHAT and CDR2 FQNNGV. This CDR3 contains 17 residues. The CDR3 coding sequence is TGTGCCAGCAGCTCGACCCGGGGGCCTAGGGGATCCTACGAGCAGTACTTC. It encodes CASSSTRGPRGSYEQYF. Full variable domain (rest looked up from reference TRBV11-2 and TRBJ2-7): EAGVAQSPRYKIIEKRQSVAFWCNPISGHATLYWYQQILGQGPKLLIQFQNNGVVDDSQLPKDRFSAERLKGVDSTLKIQPAKLEDSAVYLCASSSTRGPRGSYEQYFGPGTRLTVT.

This clonotype has just a few counts. This chain joins TRBV15 and TRBJ2-7; D might be TRBD1 or TRBD2, each matching 5 bases. This CDR3 region has 15 residues. V lost 1 base and J lost 0, with 10 bases in between. Germline V gene sequence: CDR1 LNHNV, CDR2 YYDKDF (reference sequence). The CDR3: CATSRVGEASYEQYF. For the CDR3, the DNA is TGTGCCACCAGCAGAGTGGGGGAAGCCTCCTACGAGCAGTACTTC.

This clonotype occurred a few times. This rearrangement joins TRBV29-1 to TRBJ2-7; weak D call: TRBD1 (5 bases). Between the trimmed V and J ends, which lost 6 bases and 7 bases, there was a span of 19 bases. The germline V gene encodes CDR1 SQVTM and CDR2 ANQGSEA. This CDR3 spans 13 amino acids. This CDR3 is CSVLSWVGQEQYF. The CDR3 DNA reads TGCAGCGTCCTTTCATGGGTGGGGCAAGAGCAGTACTTC.

This clonotype was found a few times. The rearrangement joins TRBV20-1 to TRBJ2-1; 10 bases fit TRBD2. V lost 0 bases to trimming and J lost 8 bases; unmatched junction nucleotides: 7. In germline, CDR1 is DFQATT, CDR2 SNEGSKA (reference sequence). The CDR3 totals 15 residues. CDR3 sequence (DNA): TGCAGTGCTAGAGATGGACCTAGCGGGAGTTATGAGCAGTTCTTC. Amino acid sequence: CSARDGPSGSYEQFF.

This clonotype has more than one count but fewer than ten. The chain couples TRBV11-2 to TRBJ2-1; D unresolved. CDR1 SGHAT and CDR2 FQNNGV come from the germline V gene. This CDR3 region has 14 residues. With 1 base removed from V and 6 bases from J, the gap between germline ends came to 10 bases. The CDR3 DNA reads TGTGCCAGCAGCTTAGGGCCAGCCACCAATGAGCAGTTCTTC. Translation: CASSLGPATNEQFF.

The chain couples TRBV24-1 to TRBJ2-1; D might be TRBD1 or TRBD2, each matching 5 bases. The CDR3 covers 17 residues. V was clipped by 3 bases and J by 0 bases, with 14 bases between them. CDR1 and CDR2 (germline): KGHDR, SFDVKD. The CDR3 reads CATSDTRDPSSYNEQFF. The CDR3, as DNA: TGTGCCACCAGTGATACCCGGGACCCCAGCTCCTACAATGAGCAGTTCTTC.

The V call is TRBV5-1, the J call TRBJ2-3; TRBD2 agrees at 11 bases. The V gene end was trimmed by 4 bases and the J gene end by 3 bases; junction bases not matched to a gene: 10. The CDR3 spans 17 residues. Germline V gene sequence: CDR1 SGHRS, CDR2 YFSETQ. The chain's CDR3 is CASSAYSSSGRTDTQYF. Written as DNA, the CDR3 is TGCGCCAGCAGCGCGTATTCGTCTAGCGGGAGGACAGATACGCAGTATTTT. The complete variable domain, with remaining parts taken from reference TRBV5-1 and TRBJ2-3, reads KAGVTQTPRYLIKTRGQQVTLSCSPISGHRSVSWYQQTPGQGLQFLFEYFSETQRNKGNFPGRFSGRQFSNSRSEMNVSTLELGDSALYLCASSAYSSSGRTDTQYFGPGTRLTVL.

The chain joins TRBV20-1 to TRBJ1-5; 7 nucleotides match TRBD1. V shed 5 bases, J shed 3 bases, and the junction held 10 bases outside the gene matches. Germline CDR1 is DFQATT and CDR2 is SNEGSKA (reference sequence). The CDR3 has 15 residues. Written as DNA, the CDR3 is TGCAGTGCTCGCCTACAGGGGCGCAACAATCAGCCCCAGCATTTT. Protein sequence: CSARLQGRNNQPQHF.

The rearrangement uses TRBV13 and TRBJ2-7; D possibly corresponds to TRBD1 (5 bases). This CDR3 has 16 residues. Germline CDR1 is PRHDT and CDR2 is FYEKMQ (reference sequence). V lost 1 base and J 7 bases, leaving 20 bases between the germline ends. The CDR3 region is CASSLEGRDSLSEQYF. In DNA, the CDR3 is TGTGCCAGCAGCTTAGAAGGCAGGGATAGTTTATCGGAGCAGTACTTC.

This clonotype was counted many times. V and J are TRBV12-3 or TRBV12-4 and TRBJ2-5, with D perhaps matching TRBD1 or TRBD2 (5 bases each). The CDR3 runs to 12 residues. Trimming shortened V by 7 bases and J by 11 bases, and 17 bases separated the two germline ends. The CDR3 is CASTSGQGAQYF. The CDR3 nucleotides are TGTGCCAGCACCTCCGGGCAGGGAGCTCAGTACTTC.

This clonotype was seen only a few times. The CDR3 region is CASSLVLEMYEQYF. The CDR3 nucleotides are TGTGCCAGCAGCTTAGTACTAGAGATGTACGAGCAGTACTTC. V is TRBV7-2 and J is TRBJ2-7; D is possibly TRBD2 (5 bases). The V end lost 1 base, the J end lost 4 bases, and 11 bases lay between the germline ends. The CDR3 is made up of 14 amino acids. Germline V lookup: CDR1 SGHTA, CDR2 FQGNSA. Combining the CDR3 with reference TRBV7-2 and TRBJ2-7 gives the whole variable domain GAGVSQSPSNKVTEKGKDVELRCDPISGHTALYWYRQSLGQGLEFLIYFQGNSAPDKSGLPSDRFSAERTGGSVSTLTIQRTQQEDSAVYLCASSLVLEMYEQYFGPGTRLTVT.

This clonotype was detected only a few times. CDR3 amino acids: CASSTMGGTADTQYF. In nucleotides, the CDR3 is TGTGCCAGCAGTACAATGGGGGGAACCGCGGATACGCAGTATTTT. This chain joins TRBV7-6 and TRBJ2-3, with a possible D match to TRBD2 (6 bases). The CDR3 runs 15 residues. The germline V and J ends were trimmed by 6 bases and 6 bases, with 19 bases remaining between them. From germline, CDR1 is SGHVS and CDR2 FNYEAQ. Variable domain in full (rest from reference TRBV7-6 and TRBJ2-3): GAGVSQSPRYKVTKRGQDVALRCDPISGHVSLYWYRQALGQGPEFLTYFNYEAQQDKSGLPNDRFSAERPEGSISTLTIQRTEQRDSAMYRCASSTMGGTADTQYFGPGTRLTVL.